A single sample gave rise to the 18 T cell receptor beta chains below, sequenced in a study of blood T cell repertoires in COVID-19. The table came from immunoSEQ multiplex PCR; TCRdb's copy has only in-frame clones and leaves some out. The data contain roughly 13,000 clones, roughly 82% of them singletons. The specimen was peripheral blood. All receptors come from a woman aged 45-59 years with active or convalescent COVID-19.

The V gene is TRBV5-1, the J gene TRBJ1-4; 11 bases line up with TRBD1. Germline V gene data show CDR1 as SGHRS and CDR2 as YFSETQ. After removal of 4 bases from V and 8 bases from J, the junction contained 13 bases not matched to a gene. The CDR3 loop spans 17 amino acids. CDR3 DNA: TGCGCCAGCAGCCCTGGGACAGGGGGGGCCTATTACGAAAAACTGTTTTTT. Encoded protein: CASSPGTGGAYYEKLFF.

The chain recombines TRBV5-6 with TRBJ2-7, with a tentative D call TRBD1 (6 bases). The CDR3 length is 17 residues. Germline V lookup: CDR1 SGHDT, CDR2 YYEEEE. V was shortened by 0 bases and J by 1 base, with 17 bases between the two germline ends. CDR3 residues: CASSLAGFRDTSYEQYF. In nucleotides, the CDR3 is TGTGCCAGCAGCTTGGCCGGTTTTCGGGACACTTCCTACGAGCAGTACTTC.

This clone was observed a handful of times. The chain uses TRBV11-2 and TRBJ2-7, with D hard to call. Trimming left V 5 bases short and J 5 bases short, with 10 bases between. From germline, CDR1 is SGHAT and CDR2 FQNNGV. CDR3 size: 12 residues. This chain's CDR3 is CASSHEANEQYF. CDR3 bases: TGTGCCAGCAGCCACGAAGCGAACGAGCAGTACTTC.

CDR3 sequence reads: CASSQDRGRGANVLTF. The CDR3 DNA sequence: TGTGCCAGCAGCCAAGACAGGGGGCGTGGGGCCAACGTCCTGACTTTC. The chain uses TRBV4-2 and TRBJ2-6, with TRBD1 identical over 8 bases. The CDR3 has 16 residues. Germline V gene data show CDR1 as LGHNA and CDR2 as YNFKEQ. V lost 0 bases, J lost 3 bases, and 1 base stayed unmatched.

The gene calls are TRBV6-5 and TRBJ1-2; 8 bases align to TRBD1. Germline values: CDR1 MNHEY, CDR2 SVGAGI. The CDR3 is 14 residues long. Losses at the gene ends were 5 bases for V and 3 bases for J; bases not matched to a gene: 5. In DNA form, the CDR3 reads TGTGCCAGCAGTCCTGGACAGGGCCACTATGGCTACACCTTC. Translating it yields CASSPGQGHYGYTF.

This clone was seen just once. The J gene is TRBJ1-1, the V gene TRBV12-5; D is ambiguous. The CDR3 loop spans 13 amino acids. The germline V gene encodes CDR1 LGHNT and CDR2 FRNRAP. Trimming left V 6 bases short and J 1 base short, with 9 bases between. This CDR3 is CASGQLPNTEAFF. CDR3 in DNA: TGTGCTAGTGGACAGCTACCGAACACTGAAGCTTTCTTT. The full variable domain, with the rest looked up from reference TRBV12-5 and TRBJ1-1, is DARVTQTPRHKVTEMGQEVTMRCQPILGHNTVFWYRQTMMQGLELLAYFRNRAPLDDSGMPKDRFSAEMPDATLATLKIQPSEPRDSAVYFCASGQLPNTEAFFGQGTRLTVV.

The genes are TRBV4-1 and TRBJ1-5; D is undetermined. V dropped 1 base and J dropped 4 bases, with 14 bases sitting between them. The length of the CDR3 is 16 residues. Germline assignment: CDR1 MGHRA and CDR2 YSYEKL. The CDR3 bases are TGCGCCAGCAGCCAAGTGGCTGGGCTCAAGAATCAGCCCCAGCATTTT. Translated: CASSQVAGLKNQPQHF.

V is TRBV5-1 and J is TRBJ2-7; 9 nucleotides line up with TRBD1. Germline trimming cut 4 bases from V and 7 bases from J; bases unmatched to any gene: 12. CDR3 length equals 15 residues. CDR1 SGHRS and CDR2 YFSETQ come from the germline V gene. The CDR3 DNA follows: TGCGCCAGCAGCCCCGGGACAGGGCCACTTAAGGAGCAGTACTTC. Translation: CASSPGTGPLKEQYF.

The chain employs TRBV29-1 and TRBJ2-7; 10 nucleotides align to TRBD1. V lost 6 bases and J lost 2; bases outside the gene matches: 1. Germline assignment: CDR1 SQVTM and CDR2 ANQGSEA. CDR3 length equals 12 residues. The CDR3 bases are TGCAGCGTAGACAGGGGGCCCTACGAGCAGTACTTC. Residues: CSVDRGPYEQYF.

The V and J genes are TRBV11-2 and TRBJ2-1, with D possibly TRBD2 on 6 matching bases. Germline V CDR1 and CDR2: SGHAT, FQNNGV. The CDR3 spans 17 residues. V lost 5 bases and J lost 0, with 17 bases in between. The CDR3 region is CASSIRPLGSSYNEQFF. CDR3 nucleotides: TGTGCCAGCAGCATTAGACCCCTCGGGAGCTCCTACAATGAGCAGTTCTTC.

This sequence joins TRBV12-5 and TRBJ2-2, with 9 bases identical to TRBD1. CDR3 length: 16 residues. CDR1 is LGHNT and CDR2 is FRNRAP in the germline V gene. The V gene end was trimmed by 3 bases and the J gene end by 6 bases; junction bases not matched to a gene: 8. The CDR3 DNA is TGTGCTAGTGGTTTTGGGACAGGGTGGATTTCCGGGGAGCTGTTTTTT. Its protein is CASGFGTGWISGELFF.

The chain links TRBV6-5 to TRBJ2-3; TRBD2 agrees at 9 bases. J gave up 1 base and V 2 bases, and 4 bases lay outside the gene matches. The CDR3 contains 16 residues. Germline CDR1 and CDR2: MNHEY and SVGAGI. Written as DNA, the CDR3 is TGTGCCAGCAGTTACAGGGCTAGCGGGGGCACAGATACGCAGTATTTT. This gives the protein CASSYRASGGTDTQYF.

V usage is TRBV14 and J usage is TRBJ2-1; D perhaps matches TRBD2 (6 bases). The CDR3 consists of 14 residues. CDR1 is SGHDN and CDR2 is FVKESK in the germline V gene. Trimming left V 0 bases short and J 7 bases short, with 10 bases between. The CDR3 is CASSQDWRGNEQFF. DNA for the CDR3: TGTGCCAGCAGCCAAGATTGGCGGGGTAATGAGCAGTTCTTC.

There are a few counts of this clone. J is TRBJ2-1 and V is TRBV12-3 or TRBV12-4; D is possibly TRBD1 (5 bases). The V end was cut by 2 bases, the J end by 15 bases, with 11 bases between. This CDR3 is 11 amino acids long. In nucleotides, the CDR3 is TGTGCCAGCAGTTTAAGTGTCAGGGTGTTCTTC. Translated: CASSLSVRVFF.

The chain is built from TRBV7-6 and TRBJ1-1; 10 nucleotides match TRBD1. J was trimmed by 1 base and V by 5 bases; bases with no gene match: 4. Looked up from germline, CDR1 is SGHVS and CDR2 is FNYEAQ. The CDR3 sequence is 15 residues long. In DNA, the CDR3 is TGTGCCAGCAGCCGGGACAGGGGAGCGAACACTGAAGCTTTCTTT. It translates to CASSRDRGANTEAFF.

V usage is TRBV5-6 and J usage is TRBJ1-4, with D perhaps matching TRBD1 (5 bases). V lost 3 bases and J lost 0, with 9 bases in between. Germline assignment: CDR1 SGHDT and CDR2 YYEEEE. CDR3 length equals 15 residues. CDR3 DNA: TGTGCCAGCAGCTGGGGGGTTGCAACTAATGAAAAACTGTTTTTT. It specifies CASSWGVATNEKLFF.

The chain recombines TRBV9 with TRBJ1-3; TRBD1 matches 7 bases. The trim removed 4 bases at V and 0 bases at J, leaving 22 bases unmatched. CDR1 and CDR2 (germline): SGDLS, YYNGEE. The CDR3 extends over 21 amino acids. Here the CDR3 reads CASSNPITGEYSHYSGNTIYF. Here the CDR3 DNA reads TGTGCCAGCAGCAACCCGATCACAGGGGAGTATTCCCACTACTCTGGAAACACCATATATTTT.

The table lists this clone with a few counts. The rearrangement links TRBV6-1 to TRBJ1-5, with D possibly TRBD1 on 5 matching bases. The V gene's germline CDR1 is MNHNS and CDR2 SASEGT. There are 14 residues in the CDR3. The ends were cut back, 1 base at V and 7 bases at J, with 11 bases in the middle. The CDR3, as DNA: TGTGCCAGCAGTGAAGGTCAGGGTCAGCAGCCCCAGCATTTT. It is translated as CASSEGQGQQPQHF.